Listed below are T cell receptor beta chains from one sample, sequenced in a study of T cell changes during pregnancy in multiple sclerosis. Clones were sequenced by immunoSEQ multiplex PCR, and TCRdb holds only the in-frame ones, with some missing. The sample holds around 45,000 clones; approximately 91% are singletons and the top ten take 0.6% to 0.75%. The source material was CD4+ T cells from peripheral blood mononuclear cells, sampled before pregnancy. These receptors were collected from a female donor with multiple sclerosis, enrolled in a pregnancy study. Each CDR3 is given with its conserved first and last residue. D genes are given only for firm matches. Expanded clones are given a class, and other clones once, few, many or no size at all.

TRBJ1-2 TRBD1 - TRBV29-1 TGCAGCGTTAGCCGGGACAGGGGGTCTGGCTACACCTTC CSVSRDRGSGYTF
TRBJ1-5 TRBD1 - TRBV5-8 TGTGCCAGCAGTTCCGGACAGGGGCCGGGCTATAGCAATCAGCCCCAGCATTTT CASSSGQGPGYSNQPQHF
TRBJ2-7 - few TRBV9 TGTGCCAGCAGCCCGGGGGACCCCAGGGCCTACGAGCAGTACTTC CASSPGDPRAYEQYF
TRBJ2-1 - - TRBV4-3 TGCGCCAGCAGCCAAGAGACCACAGCCTACAATGAGCAGTTCTTC CASSQETTAYNEQFF
TRBJ1-2 - once TRBV15 TGTGCCACCAGCAGAGATTCACAAAATGGCTACACCTTC CATSRDSQNGYTF
TRBJ1-5 - - TRBV21-1 TGTGCCAGCAGCAAAGGGGGGCAGGGGGCAGTTCAGCCCCAGCATTTT CASSKGGQGAVQPQHF
TRBJ1-6 - - TRBV6-1 TGTGCCAGCAGTGAAGTGGCGGTGAATTCACCCCTCCACTTT CASSEVAVNSPLHF
TRBJ2-1 TRBD2 - TRBV19 TGTGCCAGTAGTATCGGGGGACTAAGCTCCTACAATGAGCAGTTCTTC CASSIGGLSSYNEQFF
TRBJ1-6 TRBD1 - TRBV9 TGTGCCAGCAGCCCCCCTGGGACAGGGGGAAGTTCACCCCTCCACTTT CASSPPGTGGSSPLHF
TRBJ2-1 - - TRBV4-3 TGCGCCAGCAGCCAAGGATTGGGGGGGCCTCTTAATGAGCAGTTCTTC CASSQGLGGPLNEQFF
TRBJ2-3 TRBD2 - TRBV7-3 TGTGCCAGCAGCTTAACTAGCGGGGGGCCTAGCACAGATACGCAGTATTTT CASSLTSGGPSTDTQYF
TRBJ2-3 TRBD2 - TRBV5-6 TGTGCCAGCAGCCGCCGGCGGACTAGTGGGGCAGATACGCAGTATTTT CASSRRRTSGADTQYF
TRBJ1-4 - - TRBV30 TGTGCCTGGCAGCGGCTTAATGAAAAACTGTTTTTT CAWQRLNEKLFF
TRBJ1-3 - - TRBV7-2 TGTGCCAGCAGTTCGCTGGGGGGATCTGGAAACACCATATATTTT CASSSLGGSGNTIYF
TRBJ2-1 TRBD1 - TRBV9 TGTGCCAGCAGCGTAGCGGCCCAGGGGGCCTACAATGAGCAGTTCTTC CASSVAAQGAYNEQFF
TRBJ1-4 TRBD1 once TRBV4-2 TGTGCCAGCAGCCAGATCCGCACAGGGGGTAATGAAAAACTGTTTTTT CASSQIRTGGNEKLFF
TRBJ2-2 - - TRBV6-1 TGTGCCAGCTTCAGGGTATCGAACACCGGGGAGCTGTTTTTT CASFRVSNTGELFF
TRBJ2-5 - - TRBV18 TGTGCCAGCTCACCACTACAGGGACGTGGGGAGACCCAGTACTTC CASSPLQGRGETQYF
TRBJ1-5 - - TRBV7-8 TGTGCCAGCAGCTCCCAGGGAACTGGGCCTCAGCCCCAGCATTTT CASSSQGTGPQPQHF
TRBJ2-3 TRBD1 - TRBV25-1 TGTGCCAGCAGTCCCGGGACAGGGCGGGGAACAGATACGCAGTATTTT CASSPGTGRGTDTQYF
TRBJ2-7 TRBD2 once TRBV6-6 TGTGCCAGCAGTTACTCGTGGGGGGGCGAGCAGTACTTC CASSYSWGGEQYF
TRBJ1-1 - - TRBV30 TGTGCCTGGGTGGGACACCAGGGGAACACTGAAGCTTTCTTT CAWVGHQGNTEAFF
TRBJ1-2 - - TRBV6-5 TGTGCCAGCAGTTACAGGCAGGGAGGTGGCTACACCTTC CASSYRQGGGYTF
TRBJ2-7 TRBD1 once TRBV9 TGTGCCAGCAGCGTGACAGGGACCTTATACGAGCAGTACTTC CASSVTGTLYEQYF
TRBJ2-3 - - TRBV5-6 TGTGCCAGCAGCTGGAGGGATACGCAGTATTTT CASSWRDTQYF
TRBJ1-4 TRBD1 - TRBV4-2 TGTGCCAGCAGCCAAGGAGGGACAGCCGGAAGTGAAAAACTGTTTTTT CASSQGGTAGSEKLFF
TRBJ2-6 - - TRBV19 TGTGCCAGTAATTTCCGTTCTGGGGCCAACGTCCTGACTTTC CASNFRSGANVLTF
TRBJ1-5 - - TRBV5-6 TGTGCCAGCAGCGGCAGGGGATCCGATCAGCCCCAGCATTTT CASSGRGSDQPQHF
TRBJ2-2 TRBD2 - TRBV2 TGTGCCAGCAGGCCCCTACCGGGACTAGCGGGGGCTGGCGGGGAGCTGTTTTTT CASRPLPGLAGAGGELFF
TRBJ2-7 TRBD1 - TRBV4-2 TGTGCCAGCAGCCCACGCCGGGACAGGGTGGGGGAGCAGTACTTC CASSPRRDRVGEQYF
TRBJ2-2 - - TRBV7-3 TGTGCCAGCAGCTTAAGGCCGACCGGGGAGCTGTTTTTT CASSLRPTGELFF
TRBJ2-1 TRBD2 - TRBV7-3 TGTGCCAGCAGCCTACTAGCGGGGGGCCTCGATGAGCAGTTCTTC CASSLLAGGLDEQFF
TRBJ1-1 - - TRBV7-8 TGTGCCAGCAGCTCGTACACCCCGGGCACTGAAGCTTTCTTT CASSSYTPGTEAFF
TRBJ2-1 - - TRBV7-2 TGTGCCAGCAGCTTAGTAGGGGCATCGTGGGGGCCCGGGCCGTTCTTC CASSLVGASWGPGPFF
TRBJ1-1 TRBD1 few TRBV25-1 TGTGCCAGCAGTGAACCGGGACAGGGGAGAACTGAAGCTTTCTTT CASSEPGQGRTEAFF
TRBJ1-1 TRBD1 - TRBV5-4 TGTGCCAGCAGCCTTCAGGGGGTACTGGACACTGAAGCTTTCTTT CASSLQGVLDTEAFF
TRBJ2-2 TRBD2 - TRBV5-5 TGTGCCAGCAGCCCCGGGGCGCGGGGGGACTCCGGGGAGCTGTTTTTT CASSPGARGDSGELFF